This TCR beta chain was retrieved from a study of cytomegalovirus exposure and HLA in healthy donors (dated by TCRdb to between 2016 and 2019). Concerning the study at large: According to an earlier analysis of several hundred of the donors, some 180 million T cells yielded approximately 120 million unique TCR beta sequences and 276 Gb of sequence data. The study profiled the T cell repertoires of under 700 subjects by immunosequencing and related them to cytomegalovirus serostatus. Of the 300 to 500 genotyped donors, 80% to 90% were placed in the genetic ancestry cluster associated with self-reported Caucasian donors. Donor age, sex, ethnicity and CMV serostatus were compiled together with the repertoire data. Every repertoire in the discovery cohort had been generated on one and the same sequencing platform. The study aimed to test whether signatures of past pathogen exposure could be identified by cataloging public T cell receptors. About 5 DR-DQ haplotypes were handled as single units for association and clustering, since linkage in the cohort was strong. Among a few hundred genotyped donors of the cohort, an average of around 240,000 unique TCR beta nucleotide sequences were sequenced per donor, 15% to 20% of them non-productive. Both class I and class II loci were covered by HLA typing, at four-digit resolution. The study combined high-throughput TCR immunosequencing, statistical association of individual TCRs with disease status, and machine learning to predict cytomegalovirus infection status. Along with the approximately 670-subject first cohort, a separate validation cohort of roughly 110 different subjects was used. An early release that covered some 640 HLA-typed donors contained around 300 gigabases of sequencing data and 80 million or so unique TCR sequences. An earlier analysis of 587 of the donors applied high-throughput TCR beta sequencing to assess whether each TCR beta V gene segment acted as functional or pseudogenic. Rather than drawing on any new phenotypic data, the later analysis identified candidate immune exposures from TCR beta sequences and the way those sequences occurred across donors. A later analysis re-examined previously published TCR beta repertoires from 610 or so donors and added high-resolution HLA genotyping to investigate patterns of TCR occurrence. Genome-wide SNP genotypes for about 65% of the roughly 700 donors were used in a later genetic analysis, which treated that subset as a discovery cohort. Typing coverage varied by locus: roughly 620-640 donors for A, B, C, DRB1 and DQB1; some 520 for DQA1; more than 600 for DPA1; approximately 450 for DPB1. The paper as a whole reports these results and caveats: Because some donors lacked HLA typing at each locus, the association tests relied only on the typed subset. In both the original and validation cohorts, the classifier was reported to diagnose cytomegalovirus status with high specificity and sensitivity. Because counts were too low, about 17 rarely observed V segments, including chromosome 9 orphons, were excluded from the earlier analysis of about 500 of the donors. A cluster of highly shared sequence variants was judged likely to represent a technical artifact of the sequencing pipeline. Sequencing depth was assumed to be roughly uniform across donors in the presence/absence analyses, though that assumption may not hold. According to a later analysis, most CMV-associated TCR beta chains appeared to be HLA-restricted, and the HLA associations seemed to be driven largely by CMV exposure. The authors suggested that the approach could potentially be generalized to other disease states and immunological phenotypes. A total of roughly 160 TCR beta chains were listed by the study as associated with cytomegalovirus. When HLA alleles, especially DR and DQ, strongly co-occurred, TCR associations were difficult to assign to individual alleles. Specific HLA alleles were associated with 15,000 to 20,000 TCR beta sequences at a false discovery rate of 0.05 in a later analysis. In vitro tests confirmed that a few of the cytomegalovirus-associated TCR beta chains recognize cytomegalovirus antigens. Most TCR sequences were seen in very few donors, while some public TCRs were found in many individuals. Because the 87-base-pair reads could not distinguish some IMGT-functional V segments, including TRBV6-2 and TRBV6-3, those segments were excluded. Linkage disequilibrium might explain the correlated functional status among segregating V segments, but an unknown experimental factor could not be ruled out. Compared with equally common non-associated chains, HLA-associated TCR beta chains in a later analysis were more clonally expanded and had lower generation probabilities. According to a later genetic analysis, donors in an Asian-associated ancestry cluster had fewer N-insertions in productive TCRs than the roughly 700-donor mean. A later analysis found that TCR association rates varied across HLA loci, with DRB1 alleles showing the most associated TCRs and HLA-C alleles the fewest. A later analysis reported that several top co-occurrence clusters appeared linked to parvovirus B19, influenza, CMV and Epstein-Barr virus. This cohort had only TCR beta chains sequenced, and the lack of alpha or paired-chain data limited which features could be detected. A further reported finding was that TCR beta sequences accurately predicted the HLA-A and HLA-B alleles for most subjects in the first cohort. Broadly in line with IMGT annotations, most TCR beta V segments showed up in productive rearrangements about 90% or about 30% of the time in an earlier analysis of 450 to 750 of the donors. In a later genetic analysis, a missense DCLRE1C variant was associated with V-gene and J-gene trimming of TCR beta chains, and the association was replicated in an independent cohort. For the cohort, immune exposure information was limited to CMV serostatus.

V is cut by 4 bases and J by 4 bases, and the space between the germline ends is 15 bases. Reading the germline V gene gives CDR1 MDHEN and CDR2 SYDVKM. Spanning cysteine to phenylalanine, the CDR3 consists of 15 amino acids. Only CDR3 DNA remains: 45 bases, in frame from the first base. As regards this clone: There is no known antigen for this receptor. Within one base of it there is no much larger clone, and no base qualities were kept.

The cohort consisted of 666 healthy bone marrow donors. All cohort members were sampled while nominally healthy, although unrecorded immune exposures were likely present. The donor tested CMV seropositive and was one of the 289 seropositive cohort members. A peripheral blood sample was provided by each donor, and peripheral blood mononuclear cells were used for TCR beta sequencing. The Qiagen DNeasy Blood Extraction Kit was used to extract genomic DNA from the blood cell samples. The library was obtained by the immunoSEQ multiplex PCR assay. A mixture of 60 forward primers for TCR Vbeta segments and 13 reverse primers for TCR Jbeta segments was used in the multiplex PCR. Amplification of the CDR3 region of rearranged TCR beta genes was performed with a multiplex PCR assay on genomic DNA. On the Illumina HiSeq System, the amplified TCR beta libraries were sequenced as 87-base-pair reads. On the study's bioinformatics: Across the 500 to 850 repertoires, a later analysis counted tens of millions of unique TCR beta chains, around 11 million of which were shared by at least two donors. Raw reads were error-corrected and collapsed into unique sequences by a nearest-neighbor algorithm in which closely related sequences were merged to remove PCR and sequencing errors. CDR3 sequences were aligned to IMGT reference sequences to assign V, D and J gene segments. For a sequence to be retained, at least a six-nucleotide match to both a V gene segment and a J gene segment was required. Rearrangements were called productive when the CDR3 lacked stop codons and stayed in frame with V and J; all others were non-productive. Following IMGT convention, CDR3 was defined as the stretch from the second conserved V-encoded cysteine up to the conserved J-encoded phenylalanine. In an earlier analysis of just under 600 of the donors, sequences lacking an unambiguous match to a single V gene segment were excluded. An earlier analysis of 587 of the donors classified V segments as functional when productive rearrangements were above 56.7% and as segregating when the standard deviation between donors was above 5%. A statistical classification framework was built for diagnosing cytomegalovirus status from the catalog of TCR beta chain sequences. In a later analysis, V and J genes were assigned by comparing TCR nucleotide sequences against IMGT/GENE-DB human TR gene sequences. Using the TCRdist pipeline, a later analysis assigned CDR3 sequences along with most-parsimonious VDJ recombination scenarios. In a later analysis, each TCR beta chain was defined by its CDR3 amino acid sequence together with its V-gene family, and reads without a unique V-gene family were excluded. To address suspected cross-contamination and a sequencing artifact, a later analysis removed several hundred highly shared, low-generation-probability nucleotide sequences. A later analysis calculated a clonal expansion index for each public chain from normalized within-repertoire ranks of inferred template counts. In a later analysis, generation probabilities were computed using a VDJ recombination model fitted to out-of-frame rearrangements, and the results were checked against IGoR. Hypergeometric tests were used in a later analysis to score TCR-TCR, TCR-HLA and TCR-CMV co-occurrence, with a repertoire-size bias correction applied to the TCR pairs. In a later analysis, false discovery rates were estimated by permuting HLA or CMV assignments 20 times. In a later analysis, co-occurring TCRs were grouped using DBSCAN, and TCRdist sequence similarity was added for clustering within HLA-allele-positive subsets. Repertoires with fewer than 30,000 or more than 120,000 public chains were left out of co-occurrence clustering, as were about 5 repertoires with anomalous nucleotide sharing. TCRdb retrieved this table from immuneACCESS and kept in-frame rearrangements only. Not all clones are present; in checked studies, unresolved V genes account for under half, and no reason is known for the remainder. V and J calls and clone size come straight from that table; D and trimming were deduced from the DNA. A total of more than 100,000 clones appear in this sample, 76% of them only once. The biggest ten clones account for 9% to 12% of the sample.

This TCR derives from a woman under 30 in good health and CMV-seropositive. This sequence uses TRBV28 and TRBJ2-3; no D gene can be assigned with confidence. Sequenced material: PBMCs. In nucleotide form, the sequence is TGTGCCAGCAGTTCTGTGGGCTCAAAGGCAGATACGCAGTATTTT. It specifies CASSSVGSKADTQYF.